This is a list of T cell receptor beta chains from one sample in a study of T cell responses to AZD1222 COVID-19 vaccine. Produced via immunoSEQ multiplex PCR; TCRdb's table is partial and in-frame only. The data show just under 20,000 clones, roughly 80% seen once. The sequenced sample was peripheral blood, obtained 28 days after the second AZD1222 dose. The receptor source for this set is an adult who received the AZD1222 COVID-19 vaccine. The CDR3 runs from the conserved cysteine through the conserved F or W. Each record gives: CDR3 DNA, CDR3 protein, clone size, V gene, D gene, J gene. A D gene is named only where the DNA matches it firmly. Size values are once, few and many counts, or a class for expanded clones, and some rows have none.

TGTGCCACCAGCCGGACAGATAACGAAAGGGGTGGCTACACCTTC,CATSRTDNERGGYTF,.,TRBV15,.,TRBJ1-2
TGTGCCAGCACCTCGATGGGGGGGGTGTATGGCTACACCTTC,CASTSMGGVYGYTF,.,TRBV28,.,TRBJ1-2
TGTGCCAGCAGCTTAGGGGCAGGGAAAGGTGAAAAACTGTTTTTT,CASSLGAGKGEKLFF,.,TRBV11-2,.,TRBJ1-4
TGTGCCAGCAGCCAAGAGTATCGGGCACCCGGGACGGCTCCCTATGGCTACACCTTC,CASSQEYRAPGTAPYGYTF,.,TRBV4-2,.,TRBJ1-2
TGTGCCAGCAGCTTAGTATCCCAGGATACGCAGTATTTT,CASSLVSQDTQYF,.,TRBV7-2,.,TRBJ2-3
TGCGCCAGCCCCTGGACAGGGGTTGGCACCGGGGAGCTGTTTTTT,CASPWTGVGTGELFF,.,TRBV10-1,TRBD1,TRBJ2-2
TGCACCGGGACAACGAACAATGAGCAGTTCTTC,CTGTTNNEQFF,.,TRBV29-1,.,TRBJ2-1
TGTGCCAGCAGCCCCGACCGACAGGAGACCGCCTATGGCTACACCTTC,CASSPDRQETAYGYTF,.,TRBV7-9,.,TRBJ1-2
TGTGCCAGCAGACAGAACTCTGGAAACACCATATATTTT,CASRQNSGNTIYF,.,TRBV12-3/TRBV12-4,.,TRBJ1-3
TGCGCCAGCAGCCAAGGACGGTTGAGGGAGCAGTACTTC,CASSQGRLREQYF,.,TRBV4-1,.,TRBJ2-7
TGTGCCAGTAAAGACGGCAATCAGCCCCAGCATTTT,CASKDGNQPQHF,.,TRBV19,.,TRBJ1-5
TGCGCCAGCAGCCAAGGGACAGGGGGAAATTCACCCCTCCACTTT,CASSQGTGGNSPLHF,.,TRBV4-1,TRBD1,TRBJ1-6
TGTGCCTGGCTGGACGGGTACAATGAGCAGTTCTTC,CAWLDGYNEQFF,.,TRBV30,.,TRBJ2-1
TGTGCCAGCAGCCTTCCGGGGACACCCCCCAATGAGCAGTTCTTC,CASSLPGTPPNEQFF,.,TRBV3-1/TRBV3-2,.,TRBJ2-1
TGTGCCAGCAGCCCTACTGGCACGTCCTACGAGCAGTACTTC,CASSPTGTSYEQYF,few,TRBV28,.,TRBJ2-7
TGTGCCAGCAGCGGGGGACTAGCGGGAATCTACGAGCAGTACTTC,CASSGGLAGIYEQYF,.,TRBV5-4,TRBD2,TRBJ2-7
TGTGCCAGCAGCCAACGACAGGGCGGGGGGACTGAAGCTTTCTTT,CASSQRQGGGTEAFF,.,TRBV7-9,TRBD1,TRBJ1-1
TGTGCCAGCAGTTACGGATTAGAAACCTACGAGCAGTACTTC,CASSYGLETYEQYF,.,TRBV6-2/TRBV6-3,.,TRBJ2-7
TGTGCCAGCAGCCAAGACTGGGCCGAGCAGTACTTC,CASSQDWAEQYF,.,TRBV3-1/TRBV3-2,.,TRBJ2-7
TGTGCCAGCAGCCCGAAACACAGGGTAGGCAATGAGCAGTTCTTC,CASSPKHRVGNEQFF,.,TRBV7-9,.,TRBJ2-1
TGCGCCAGCAGCAGAGGAACAGGGCTCTCTGGAAACACCATATATTTT,CASSRGTGLSGNTIYF,.,TRBV5-1,.,TRBJ1-3
TGTGCCAGCAGTCCCCAGGGACAGTCAAATCAGCCCCAGCATTTT,CASSPQGQSNQPQHF,.,TRBV27,TRBD1,TRBJ1-5
TGTGCCAGCAGCGTAGCCCTACAGGGAAACCTCCACTTT,CASSVALQGNLHF,.,TRBV9,.,TRBJ1-6
TGTGCCAGCAGCCAAGCCTACGACAGGGGTGCCTATGGCTACACCTTC,CASSQAYDRGAYGYTF,.,TRBV14,TRBD1,TRBJ1-2
TGTGCCAGCAGCCCCCACGGGCGGGAGGTCAATGAGCAGTTCTTC,CASSPHGREVNEQFF,.,TRBV3-1/TRBV3-2,TRBD2,TRBJ2-1
TGTGCCAGCGGCGGACAGGGGGATTCACCCCTCCACTTT,CASGGQGDSPLHF,once,TRBV2,TRBD1,TRBJ1-6
TGTGCCAGCAGCCTTTACTACGAGCAGTACTTC,CASSLYYEQYF,few,TRBV7-8,.,TRBJ2-7
TGTGCCAGCAGCTTACTAGCGGGAGGCAATCTCGAGCAGTACTTC,CASSLLAGGNLEQYF,.,TRBV7-6,TRBD2,TRBJ2-7
TGCGCCAGCAAGGACAGAGGAGCGAACACTGAAGCTTTCTTT,CASKDRGANTEAFF,.,TRBV10-2,.,TRBJ1-1
TGTGCCAGCAGTGAATTGCTCGAGCAGTTCTTC,CASSELLEQFF,.,TRBV6-1,.,TRBJ2-1
TGTGCCAGCAGCAAACGGCGGGAACGCACAGATACGCAGTATTTT,CASSKRRERTDTQYF,few,TRBV21-1,.,TRBJ2-3
TGTGCCAGCAGCCCTAGGGCCCTTAACTATGGCTACACCTTC,CASSPRALNYGYTF,.,TRBV7-9,.,TRBJ1-2
TGTGCCAGCAGTTTCATTTCTGAGACCTCCGGGGGGGAAAAACTGTTTTTT,CASSFISETSGGEKLFF,once,TRBV28,.,TRBJ1-4
TGTGCCAGTAGTATAGATCGGCAGGGGATTAATGGCTACACCTTC,CASSIDRQGINGYTF,.,TRBV19,.,TRBJ1-2
TGCGCCAGCAGCTTGGCCGCCCTAGAAGGGGCGAATGAGCAGTTCTTC,CASSLAALEGANEQFF,.,TRBV5-1,.,TRBJ2-1
TGTGCCAGCAGCTTAACGACAGTTAACTATGGCTACACCTTC,CASSLTTVNYGYTF,.,TRBV7-2,.,TRBJ1-2
TGTGCCAGCAGCCTGGCGGGAGGCGATGAGCAGTTCTTC,CASSLAGGDEQFF,.,TRBV7-9,TRBD2,TRBJ2-1
TGTGCCTGGAGTGTATTCACAAACTCTGGAAACACCATATATTTT,CAWSVFTNSGNTIYF,.,TRBV30,.,TRBJ1-3
TGCGCCAGCAGCCAACCTACTAGCGGGAGTAGTTCAGATACGCAGTATTTT,CASSQPTSGSSSDTQYF,few,TRBV4-1,TRBD2,TRBJ2-3
TGTGCCAGCAGTTTATGGAGCGGGCCCTCCTACGAGCAGTACTTC,CASSLWSGPSYEQYF,.,TRBV27,.,TRBJ2-7
TGTGCCAGTTCCGCGGGGAGCACAGATACGCAGTATTTT,CASSAGSTDTQYF,.,TRBV19,.,TRBJ2-3
TGTGCCAGCAGGGCGGACAAGACCTCGGGGGGCTACACCTTC,CASRADKTSGGYTF,.,TRBV2,.,TRBJ1-2
TGTGCCAGCAGGGGACGGGCAACTAATGAAAAACTGTTTTTT,CASRGRATNEKLFF,.,TRBV6-5,.,TRBJ1-4